These 12 T cell receptor beta chains were sequenced from one sample in a study of identical twins. From the 5' RACE reads, TCRdb called clonotypes with MiXCR, one entry per CDR3 protein. Altogether around 1.7 million distinct CDR3 sequences are present, more than 30% being singletons, with the ten largest covering approximately 0.25%. The sample was cord blood. The receptors stem from a newborn girl in good health.

Ten or more counts support this clonotype. V and J are TRBV5-1 and TRBJ2-5, with D hard to call. The ends were cut back, 4 bases at V and 0 bases at J, with 1 base in the middle. Germline V gives CDR1 SGHRS, CDR2 YFSETQ. The CDR3 length is 11 residues. CDR3 loop: CASSNQETQYF. CDR3 nucleotides: TGCGCCAGCAGCAACCAAGAGACCCAGTACTTC.

This clonotype was recorded a few times. The V and J genes are TRBV20-1 and TRBJ1-5, with no clear D. The CDR3 runs 12 residues. With 3 bases removed from V and 1 base from J, the gap between germline ends came to 4 bases. Per the germline V gene, CDR1 is DFQATT and CDR2 is SNEGSKA (reference sequence). The CDR3 sequence: CSASFSNQPQHF. The CDR3 nucleotides are TGCAGTGCTAGCTTCAGCAATCAGCCCCAGCATTTT.

The chain recombines TRBV6-1 with TRBJ1-2; unclear D gene. The germline gives CDR1 MNHNS, CDR2 SASEGT. V was trimmed by 1 base and J by 0 bases, leaving 9 bases between them. The CDR3 runs to 15 residues. The chain's CDR3 is CASSEVGQSNYGYTF. CDR3 sequence (DNA): TGTGCCAGCAGTGAAGTTGGCCAGTCTAACTATGGCTACACCTTC.

This clonotype showed up just a few times. The J gene is TRBJ1-6, the V gene TRBV3-1; D gene unclear. Germline CDR1 reads LGHDT; CDR2 reads YNNKEL (reference sequence). The CDR3 totals 12 residues. Trimming removed 3 bases at V and 8 bases at J, with 5 bases between. The CDR3: CASSHGDSPLHF. Here the CDR3 DNA reads TGTGCCAGCAGCCACGGGGATTCACCCCTCCACTTT. Using reference TRBV3-1 and TRBJ1-6 for the parts outside the CDR3, the full variable domain is DTAVSQTPKYLVTQMGNDKSIKCEQNLGHDTMYWYKQDSKKFLKIMFSYNNKELIINETVPNRFSPKSPDKAHLNLHINSLELGDSAVYFCASSHGDSPLHFGNGTRLTVT.

This clonotype turned up a few times. The gene calls are TRBV3-1 and TRBJ1-2; 8 bases fit TRBD1. J gave up 8 bases and V 1 base, and 9 bases lay outside the gene matches. CDR3 length equals 15 residues. Germline V gene data show CDR1 as LGHDT and CDR2 as YNNKEL (reference sequence). As DNA, the CDR3 is TGTGCCAGCAGCCAAGCCGAGACAGGGGCGAGGGGCTACACCTTC. It codes for CASSQAETGARGYTF. Full variable domain (rest looked up from reference TRBV3-1 and TRBJ1-2): DTAVSQTPKYLVTQMGNDKSIKCEQNLGHDTMYWYKQDSKKFLKIMFSYNNKELIINETVPNRFSPKSPDKAHLNLHINSLELGDSAVYFCASSQAETGARGYTFGSGTRLTVV.

Concerning this clonotype itself: A much more abundant neighbour one base away suggests this may be a read error. V is TRBV6-5 and J is TRBJ2-3, with D tentatively TRBD1 (6 bases). Between the trimmed V and J ends, which lost 7 bases and 5 bases, there was a span of 7 bases. The length of the CDR3 is 11 residues. Per the germline V gene, CDR1 is MNHEY and CDR2 is SVGAGI. The DNA for the CDR3 is TGTGCCAGCATACAGGGAGATACGCAGTATTTT. Translation gives CASIQGDTQYF.

The CDR3 sequence: CASSLESGRIDEQFF. The CDR3, as DNA: TGTGCCAGCAGTTTAGAATCCGGGAGAATAGATGAGCAGTTCTTC. The gene calls are TRBV12-3 or TRBV12-4 and TRBJ2-1; a possible D gene is TRBD2 (6 bases). Trimming cost V 1 base and J 8 bases, with 15 bases left between them. This CDR3 is built from 15 residues.

This rearrangement joins TRBV18 to TRBJ1-2, with 7 bases that match TRBD1. J gave up 2 bases and V 3 bases, and 9 bases lay outside the gene matches. Germline lookup yields CDR1 KGHSH and CDR2 LQKENI. The CDR3 contains 16 residues. This CDR3 is CASSPGRQGTNYGYTF. CDR3 bases: TGTGCCAGCTCACCTGGGCGACAGGGTACAAACTATGGCTACACCTTC.

The CDR3 DNA reads as TGTGCCAGCAGCGTAAGGACAGGGTGGGCAGATACGCAGTATTTT. This gives the protein CASSVRTGWADTQYF. The rearrangement uses TRBV9 and TRBJ2-3, with 8 bases fitting TRBD1. Germline V lookup: CDR1 SGDLS, CDR2 YYNGEE. The CDR3 runs 15 residues. V trimming: 1 base; J trimming: 4 bases; junction bases outside the gene matches: 5.

A note on this clonotype: A read error may explain this, as a much larger clone is one base away. The chain couples TRBV10-3 to TRBJ2-1; the D is unclear. Germline CDR1 reads ENHRY; CDR2 reads SYGVKD. The ends were cut back, 1 base at V and 10 bases at J, with 8 bases in the middle. There are 12 residues in the CDR3. The CDR3 DNA sequence: TGTGCCATCAGTGAGTATAGTCGGGAGCAGTTCTTC. Translating gives CAISEYSREQFF.

The rearrangement links TRBV20-1 to TRBJ2-3, with 7 bases matching TRBD2. Trimming removed 1 base from V and 6 bases from J; junction bases left unmatched: 4. Germline lookup yields CDR1 DFQATT and CDR2 SNEGSKA (reference sequence). The CDR3 sequence is 13 residues long. The CDR3 DNA follows: TGCAGTGCTAGAGTGGGTAGCGGGGATACGCAGTATTTT. It yields the protein CSARVGSGDTQYF.

This clonotype was observed many times. V and J are TRBV28 and TRBJ2-7, with 10 bases that match TRBD2. The CDR3 runs to 14 residues. Germline CDR1 reads MDHEN; CDR2 reads SYDVKM. The junction had 5 bases not matched to a gene; V was cut back by 5 bases and J by 4 bases. CDR3 loop: CASSPTSGAYEQYF. CDR3 coding DNA: TGTGCCAGCAGTCCCACTAGCGGGGCTTACGAGCAGTACTTC.